The present T cell receptor beta chain was sequenced within a study of blood T cell repertoires in COVID-19 (dated by TCRdb to 2018 to 2020). Concerning the study at large: Collaborator samples came from the United States, Italy and Spain and covered acute and convalescent phases of COVID-19. The prospective study material was composed of cDNA or gDNA derived from T cells, B-cell-depleted T cells, or PBMCs. Deeply sampled blood TCRbeta repertoires from subjects exposed to, actively infected with, or recovered from COVID-19 were included in the dataset. The repertoires were made available in a free public database intended to serve as a resource for research on the immune response to SARS-CoV-2. Samples came from the ongoing ImmuneRACE study (first 160 participants) plus 1,254 subjects from 6 global collaborators. Nearly every sample came with metadata listing a de-identified subject ID, COVID-19 status, age in years and sex. HLA class I and class II types, where available, came from metadata supplied by the sample provider rather than from assay-based typing.

Results the study describes overall, beyond this receptor: Clinical and demographic metadata were provided uncurated, with the amount varying by source and participant.

TCRbeta CDR3 regions were amplified from genomic DNA by means of the immunoSEQ Assay, a bias-controlled multiplex PCR. Regarding the original processing steps: Nucleated cell counts per sample were estimated from amplification of reference gene primers within the assay. Sequence reads were collapsed and filtered to measure the absolute abundance of every unique TCRbeta CDR3 rearrangement. For each sample, productive Simpson clonality was calculated as the square root of Simpson's diversity index across productive rearrangements. Sourced from immuneACCESS, this table was stored by TCRdb with only in-frame sequences that have V and J called. A share of the clones is absent; for the studies checked, an unresolved V gene accounts for under half, and the remainder has no known explanation. That table gives V, J and clone size, and the DNA gave D and trimming. The sample table contains roughly 150,000 clones; only one count was recorded for approximately 84% of them. The top ten hold about 11% of the sample.

The collaborating institutions used their own protocols to collect whole blood in K2EDTA tubes. Collaborator samples were shipped for TCRbeta analysis as frozen whole blood, isolated PBMCs, or DNA extracted from either sample type. As regards this clone: There is no known antigen for this receptor. Per-base quality was not reported, and no clone a single base away is much larger than it.

The material sequenced was peripheral blood. This sequence was found in an older man with active or convalescent COVID-19.

CDR3 reads: CAWSVVQGANQPQHF. The DNA sequence reads TGTGCCTGGAGTGTGGTACAGGGGGCCAATCAGCCCCAGCATTTT. The chain is assembled from TRBV30 and TRBJ1-5; 9 bases in between match TRBD1. From the cysteine through the phenylalanine, the CDR3 covers 15 amino acids. Only the CDR3 DNA stays, 45 bases, in frame from base 1. After removal of 0 bases from V and 3 bases from J, the junction retains 3 bases not matched to a gene. The germline V gene (reference sequence) gives CDR1 as GTSNPN and CDR2 as SVGIG.